Reported below is one T cell receptor (beta chain). What it binds is unknown. The data were obtained in a study of vaccination and CD4 T cells after COVID-19. Described treatment: roughly 10-day PBMC culture with coronavirus spike peptide pools or control peptides (ViraFEST assay). The CDR3 totals 18 residues. The germline V gene encodes CDR1 SGHTA and CDR2 FQGNSA. The V gene end was trimmed by 5 bases and the J gene end by 0 bases; junction bases not matched to a gene: 12. Oncomine TCR Beta short-read sequencing was applied to DNA from cultured CD4+ T cells. TCRdb redid the calling of the PCR reads with MiXCR, one entry per CDR3 protein. Altogether about 15,000 distinct CDR3 sequences are present, around 40% being singletons, with the ten largest covering 20% to 25%.

This TCR came from a human donor with COVID-19. V usage is TRBV7-2 and J usage is TRBJ2-2; the match to TRBD2 covers 7 bases. The sample comprised cultured CD4+ T cells from blood. The CDR3 loop reads CASSPVGPGLANTGELFF. The CDR3 DNA sequence: TGTGCCAGCAGCCCAGTCGGACCCGGACTAGCGAACACCGGGGAGCTGTTTTTT.